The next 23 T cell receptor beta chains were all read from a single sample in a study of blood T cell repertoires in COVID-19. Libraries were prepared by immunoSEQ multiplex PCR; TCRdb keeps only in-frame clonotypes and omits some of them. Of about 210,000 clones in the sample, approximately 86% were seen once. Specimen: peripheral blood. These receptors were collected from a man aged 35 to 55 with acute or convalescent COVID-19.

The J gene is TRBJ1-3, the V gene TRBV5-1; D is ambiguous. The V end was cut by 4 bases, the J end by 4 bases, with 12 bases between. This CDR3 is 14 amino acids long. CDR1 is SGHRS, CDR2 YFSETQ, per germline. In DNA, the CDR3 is TGCGCCAGCAGCCCCCGATACGAGGGAAACACCATATATTTT. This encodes CASSPRYEGNTIYF.

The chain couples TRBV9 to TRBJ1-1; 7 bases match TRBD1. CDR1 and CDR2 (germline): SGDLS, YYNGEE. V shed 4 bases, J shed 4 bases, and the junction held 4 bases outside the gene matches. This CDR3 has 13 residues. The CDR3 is CASSPDRVTEAFF. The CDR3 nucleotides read TGTGCCAGCAGCCCCGACAGGGTCACTGAAGCTTTCTTT.

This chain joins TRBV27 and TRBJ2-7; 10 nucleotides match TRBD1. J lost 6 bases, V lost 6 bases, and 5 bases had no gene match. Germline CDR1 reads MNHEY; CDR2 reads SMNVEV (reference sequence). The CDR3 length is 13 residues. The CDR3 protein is CASRRQGASEQYF. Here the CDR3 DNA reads TGTGCCAGCAGGCGACAGGGGGCTAGCGAGCAGTACTTC.

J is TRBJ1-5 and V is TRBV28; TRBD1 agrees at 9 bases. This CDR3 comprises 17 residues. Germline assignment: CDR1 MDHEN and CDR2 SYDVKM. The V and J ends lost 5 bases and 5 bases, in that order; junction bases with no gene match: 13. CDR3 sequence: CASSPPRTGVFDQPQHF. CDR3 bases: TGTGCCAGCAGTCCCCCGCGGACAGGGGTGTTTGATCAGCCCCAGCATTTT. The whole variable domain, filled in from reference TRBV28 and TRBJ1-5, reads DVKVTQSSRYLVKRTGEKVFLECVQDMDHENMFWYRQDPGLGLRLIYFSYDVKMKEKGDIPEGYSVSREKKERFSLILESASTNQTSMYLCASSPPRTGVFDQPQHFGDGTRLSIL.

The CDR3 reads CATSRVSGGITDTQYF. The CDR3 nucleotides are TGTGCCACCAGCAGAGTTTCAGGGGGTATAACAGATACGCAGTATTTT. The chain joins TRBV15 to TRBJ2-3, with TRBD1 matching 7 bases. Germline CDR1 is LNHNV and CDR2 is YYDKDF (reference sequence). The CDR3 consists of 16 residues. Losses at the gene ends were 1 base for V and 3 bases for J; bases not matched to a gene: 7.

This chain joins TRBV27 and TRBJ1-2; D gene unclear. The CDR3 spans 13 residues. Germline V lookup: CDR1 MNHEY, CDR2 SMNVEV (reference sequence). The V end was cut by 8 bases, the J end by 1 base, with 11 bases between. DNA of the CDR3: TGTGCCAGCCGCCCAGGCAATAACTATGGCTACACCTTC. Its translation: CASRPGNNYGYTF.

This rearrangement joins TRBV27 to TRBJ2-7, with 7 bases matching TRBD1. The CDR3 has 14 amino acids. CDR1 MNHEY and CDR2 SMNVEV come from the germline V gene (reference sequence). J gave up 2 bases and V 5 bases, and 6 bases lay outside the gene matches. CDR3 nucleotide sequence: TGTGCCAGCAGTGCAGGGGGTTTCCCCTACGAGCAGTACTTC. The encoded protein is CASSAGGFPYEQYF.

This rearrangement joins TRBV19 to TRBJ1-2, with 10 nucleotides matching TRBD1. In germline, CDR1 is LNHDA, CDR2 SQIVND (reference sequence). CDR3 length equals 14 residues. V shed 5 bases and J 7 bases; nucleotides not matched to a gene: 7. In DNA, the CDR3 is TGTGCCAGTAGTCCCGGGACAGGGGAGTTTGGCTACACCTTC. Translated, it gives CASSPGTGEFGYTF.

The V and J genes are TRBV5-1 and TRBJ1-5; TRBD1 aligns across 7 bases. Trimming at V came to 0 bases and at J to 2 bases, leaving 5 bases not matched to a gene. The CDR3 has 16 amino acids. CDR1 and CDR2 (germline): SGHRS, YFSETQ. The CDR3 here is CASSLDGRGGNQPQHF. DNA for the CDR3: TGCGCCAGCAGCTTGGATGGCAGGGGGGGCAATCAGCCCCAGCATTTT.

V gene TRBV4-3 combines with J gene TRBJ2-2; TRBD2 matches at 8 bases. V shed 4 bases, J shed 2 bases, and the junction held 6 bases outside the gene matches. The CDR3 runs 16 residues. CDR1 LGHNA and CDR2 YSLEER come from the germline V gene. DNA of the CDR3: TGCGCCAGCAGCCGCGTTAGCGGGACAAACACCGGGGAGCTGTTTTTT. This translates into CASSRVSGTNTGELFF.

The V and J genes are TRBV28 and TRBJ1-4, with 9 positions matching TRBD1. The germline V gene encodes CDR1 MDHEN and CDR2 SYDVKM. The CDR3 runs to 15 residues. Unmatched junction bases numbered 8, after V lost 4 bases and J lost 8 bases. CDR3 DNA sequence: TGTGCCAGCAGTTCACCGGGACAGGGTAGAGAAAAACTGTTTTTT. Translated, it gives CASSSPGQGREKLFF.

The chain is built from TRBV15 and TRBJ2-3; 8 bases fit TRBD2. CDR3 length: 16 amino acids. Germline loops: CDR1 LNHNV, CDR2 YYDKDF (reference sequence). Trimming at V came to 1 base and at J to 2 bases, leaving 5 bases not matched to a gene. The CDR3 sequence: CATSRGDSGVTDTQYF. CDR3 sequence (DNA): TGTGCCACCAGCAGAGGCGATAGCGGGGTCACAGATACGCAGTATTTT.

CDR3 nucleotides: TGCGCCAGCAGCTTGGCCTGGGGACAGGGCTACGAGCAGTACTTC. Translation gives CASSLAWGQGYEQYF. The chain joins TRBV5-1 to TRBJ2-7; TRBD1 matches at 9 bases. Germline V lookup: CDR1 SGHRS, CDR2 YFSETQ. The CDR3 extends over 15 amino acids. The V segment lost 0 bases and the J segment 3 bases; nucleotides outside the gene matches: 4.

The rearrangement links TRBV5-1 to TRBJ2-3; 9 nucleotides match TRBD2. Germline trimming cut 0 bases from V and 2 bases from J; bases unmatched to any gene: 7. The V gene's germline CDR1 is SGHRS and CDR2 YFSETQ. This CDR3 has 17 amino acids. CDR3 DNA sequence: TGCGCCAGCAGCTTGGGTCTCGCGGGAGGGCTCACAGATACGCAGTATTTT. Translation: CASSLGLAGGLTDTQYF.

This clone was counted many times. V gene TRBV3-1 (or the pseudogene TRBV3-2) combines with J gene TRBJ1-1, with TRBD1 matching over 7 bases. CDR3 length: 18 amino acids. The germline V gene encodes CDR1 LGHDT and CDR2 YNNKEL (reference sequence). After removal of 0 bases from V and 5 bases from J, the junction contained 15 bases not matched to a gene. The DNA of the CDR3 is TGTGCCAGCAGCCAAGAGATGACAGGGATTCTAGGCGTTACTGAAGCTTTCTTT. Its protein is CASSQEMTGILGVTEAFF.

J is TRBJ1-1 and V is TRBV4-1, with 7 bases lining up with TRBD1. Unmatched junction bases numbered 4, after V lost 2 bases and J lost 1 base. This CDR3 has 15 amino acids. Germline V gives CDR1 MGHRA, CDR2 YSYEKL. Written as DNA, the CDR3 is TGCGCCAGCAGCCAACCGGACAGGACGAACACTGAAGCTTTCTTT. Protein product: CASSQPDRTNTEAFF.

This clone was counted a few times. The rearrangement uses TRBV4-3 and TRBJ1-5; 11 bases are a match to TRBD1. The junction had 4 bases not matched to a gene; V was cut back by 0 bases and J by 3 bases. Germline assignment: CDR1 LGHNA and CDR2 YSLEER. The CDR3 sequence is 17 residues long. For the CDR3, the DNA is TGCGCCAGCAGCCAAGACCCGGGACAGGGGGACAATCAGCCCCAGCATTTT. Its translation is CASSQDPGQGDNQPQHF.

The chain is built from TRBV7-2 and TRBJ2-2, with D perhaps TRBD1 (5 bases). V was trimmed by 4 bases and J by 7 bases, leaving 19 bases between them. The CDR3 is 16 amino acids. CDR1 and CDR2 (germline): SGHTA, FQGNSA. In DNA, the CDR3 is TGTGCCAGCAGCTCTTCCCCTCGGCAGGGTCGCGGGGAGCTGTTTTTT. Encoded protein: CASSSSPRQGRGELFF.

The CDR3 here is CASSLKLAGGFTDTQYF. CDR3 DNA sequence: TGTGCCAGCAGCTTGAAACTAGCGGGAGGTTTCACAGATACGCAGTATTTT. This chain links TRBV5-4 with TRBJ2-3, with TRBD2 matching 12 bases. Germline lookup yields CDR1 SGHNT and CDR2 YYREEE (reference sequence). V was clipped by 1 base and J by 2 bases; unmatched bases: 5. CDR3 length equals 17 residues.

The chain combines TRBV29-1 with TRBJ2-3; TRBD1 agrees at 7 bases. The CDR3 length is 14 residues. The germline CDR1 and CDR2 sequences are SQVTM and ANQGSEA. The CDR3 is CSADGQEDTDTQYF. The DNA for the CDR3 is TGCAGTGCAGATGGACAGGAAGACACAGATACGCAGTATTTT.

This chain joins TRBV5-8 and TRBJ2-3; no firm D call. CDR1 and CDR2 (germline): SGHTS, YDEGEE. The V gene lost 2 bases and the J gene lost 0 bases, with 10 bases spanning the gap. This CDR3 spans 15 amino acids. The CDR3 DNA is TGTGCCAGCAGCTTCGCTCTTCAGAGCACAGATACGCAGTATTTT. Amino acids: CASSFALQSTDTQYF.

The CDR3 sequence is CASSSSQTGGFPTDTQYF. The CDR3 bases are TGTGCCAGCAGCTCCTCTCAGACGGGAGGGTTCCCCACAGATACGCAGTATTTT. V gene TRBV11-2 combines with J gene TRBJ2-3, with 8 bases fitting TRBD2. The CDR3 loop spans 18 amino acids. The V segment lost 4 bases and the J segment 2 bases; nucleotides outside the gene matches: 14. CDR1 is SGHAT and CDR2 is FQNNGV in the germline V gene.

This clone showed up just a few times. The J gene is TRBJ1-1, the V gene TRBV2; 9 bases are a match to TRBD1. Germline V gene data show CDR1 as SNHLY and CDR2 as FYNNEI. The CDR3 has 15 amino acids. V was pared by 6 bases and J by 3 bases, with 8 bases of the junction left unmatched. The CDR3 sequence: CASSGGTGLDTEAFF. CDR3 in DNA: TGTGCCAGCAGCGGGGGGACAGGGTTGGACACTGAAGCTTTCTTT. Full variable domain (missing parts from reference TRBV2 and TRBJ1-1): EPEVTQTPSHQVTQMGQEVILRCVPISNHLYFYWYRQILGQKVEFLVSFYNNEISEKSEIFDDQFSVERPDGSNFTLKIRSTKLEDSAMYFCASSGGTGLDTEAFFGQGTRLTVV.